Described below is a single T cell receptor beta chain sequence and its context. This sample is drawn from a study of blood T cell repertoires in COVID-19. Study summary: Acute and convalescent COVID-19 specimens originated in the United States, Italy and Spain. PBMCs, B-cell-depleted T cells, or T cells provided the cDNA or gDNA that made up the material.

This CDR3 contains 13 residues. Germline V gives CDR1 SGHDT, CDR2 YYEEEE. V lost 4 bases and J lost 3, with 11 bases in between. Data came from immunoSEQ multiplex PCR; TCRdb stores just in-frame clones and leaves some out. This sample has more than 70,000 clones, with 65% to 85% found just once. This sequence originates from a woman of 80 years or more with active or convalescent COVID-19. The V gene is TRBV5-6, the J gene TRBJ2-7; D may be TRBD2 (6 bases). Input material: peripheral blood. The CDR3 is CASSPGGYYEQYF. In DNA, the CDR3 is TGTGCCAGCAGCCCAGGAGGGTACTACGAGCAGTACTTC.